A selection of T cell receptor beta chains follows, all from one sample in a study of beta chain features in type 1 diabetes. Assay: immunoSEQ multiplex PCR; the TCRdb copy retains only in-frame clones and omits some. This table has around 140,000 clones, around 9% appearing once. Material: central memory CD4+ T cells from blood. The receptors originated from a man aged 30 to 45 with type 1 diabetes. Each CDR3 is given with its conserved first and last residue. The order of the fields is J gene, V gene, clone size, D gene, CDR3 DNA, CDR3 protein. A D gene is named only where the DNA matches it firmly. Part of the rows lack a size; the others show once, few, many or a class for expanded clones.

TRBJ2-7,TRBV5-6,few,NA,TGTGCCAGCAGCTTGTCAGGGGCCGGAGGTTACGAGCAGTACTTC,CASSLSGAGGYEQYF
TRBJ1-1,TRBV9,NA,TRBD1,TGTGCCAGCAGCTCGGGACAGGGGGGAACTGAAGCTTTCTTT,CASSSGQGGTEAFF
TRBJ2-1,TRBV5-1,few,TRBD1,TGCGCCAGCAGCGTGGGACAGCCCAATGAGCAGTTCTTC,CASSVGQPNEQFF
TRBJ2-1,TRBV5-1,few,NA,TGCGCCAGCAGCTTGGGGGGGCAGGCCGACAATGAGCAGTTCTTC,CASSLGGQADNEQFF
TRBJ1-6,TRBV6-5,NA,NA,TGTGCCAGCAGTTACTCGGGGGCGAAGTGTTCACCCCTCCACTTT,CASSYSGAKCSPLHF
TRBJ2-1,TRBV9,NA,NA,TGTGCCAGCAGCGCGCAGGGTTTCAATGAGCAGTTCTTC,CASSAQGFNEQFF
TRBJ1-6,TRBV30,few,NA,TGTGCCTGGAGTTCCATCACGGGTTCACCCCTCCACTTT,CAWSSITGSPLHF
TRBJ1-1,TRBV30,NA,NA,TGTGCCTGGAGTGTACCAGGGGCCCAAAGGAACACTGAAGCTTTCTTT,CAWSVPGAQRNTEAFF
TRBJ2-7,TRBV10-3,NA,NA,TGTGCCATCAGTGGGACAGCTTACGAGCAGTACTTC,CAISGTAYEQYF
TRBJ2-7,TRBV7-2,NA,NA,TGTGCCAGCAGCTTCCAGGTCTCCTACGAGCAGTACTTC,CASSFQVSYEQYF
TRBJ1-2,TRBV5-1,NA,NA,TGCGCCAGCAGCTTGGCAGGGACACTTTCGGTCGGCTACACCTTC,CASSLAGTLSVGYTF
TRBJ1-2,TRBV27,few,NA,TGTGCCAGCAGTTCCACACAGGGCGACTATGGCTACACCTTC,CASSSTQGDYGYTF
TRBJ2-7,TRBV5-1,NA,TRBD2,TGCGCCAGCAGCCCGACGGGGGGAGGAGACTACGAGCAGTACTTC,CASSPTGGGDYEQYF
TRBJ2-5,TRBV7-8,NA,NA,TGTGCCAGCAGCTTTCGCGGGGAGGCCCAAGAGACCCAGTACTTC,CASSFRGEAQETQYF
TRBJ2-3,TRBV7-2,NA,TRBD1,TGTGCCAGCAGCTTAGCCGGGACAGGGGGCCCAGATACGCAGTATTTT,CASSLAGTGGPDTQYF
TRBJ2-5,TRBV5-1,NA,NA,TGCGCCAGCAGCTTGCGGGAAGAGACCCAGTACTTC,CASSLREETQYF
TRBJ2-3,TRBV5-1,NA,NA,TGCGCCAGCACGAGGGAAGCTTCCACAGATACGCAGTATTTT,CASTREASTDTQYF
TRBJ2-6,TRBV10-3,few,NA,TGTGCCACCAGTCCGGGACTGATATCTGGGGCCAACGTCCTGACTTTC,CATSPGLISGANVLTF
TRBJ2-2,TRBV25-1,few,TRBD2,TGTGCCAGCACAGGGAGGGGCGGGAACACCGGGGAGCTGTTTTTT,CASTGRGGNTGELFF
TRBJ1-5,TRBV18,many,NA,TGTGCCAGCTCACGGGACGGCGGGGCGCAGCCCCAGCATTTT,CASSRDGGAQPQHF
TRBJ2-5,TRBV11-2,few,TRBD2,TGTGCCAGCAGCTTGGGGCAAAGTAGCGGGGGACTCCAAGAGACCCAGTACTTC,CASSLGQSSGGLQETQYF
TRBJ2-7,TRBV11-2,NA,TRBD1,TGTGCCAGCAGCTTCGGGACAGGGCCATACGAGCAGTACTTC,CASSFGTGPYEQYF
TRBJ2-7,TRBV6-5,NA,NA,TGTGCCAGCAGTTCCGTACTACCCTACGAGCAGTACTTC,CASSSVLPYEQYF
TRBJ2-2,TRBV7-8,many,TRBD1,TGTGCCAGCAGCCCGGGACAGGGCAGGACCGGGGAGCTGTTTTTT,CASSPGQGRTGELFF
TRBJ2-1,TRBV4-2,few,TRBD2,TGTGCCAGCAGCCAAGATCGGTGGGAGGGCTCCAATGAGCAGTTCTTC,CASSQDRWEGSNEQFF
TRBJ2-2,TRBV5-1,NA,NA,TGCGCCAGCAGCCCCCGGACAGATGAGGAGCTGTTTTTT,CASSPRTDEELFF
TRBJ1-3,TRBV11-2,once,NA,TGTGCCAGCAGCTTAGAGGGGCGAGCTGGAAACACCATATATTTT,CASSLEGRAGNTIYF
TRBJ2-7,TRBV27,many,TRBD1,TGTGCCAGCAGTTTAACGGACAGGAGTCCCTACGAGCAGTACTTC,CASSLTDRSPYEQYF
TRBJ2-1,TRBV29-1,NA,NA,TGCAGCGTTGTCAGGGGTTTTGAGCAGTTCTTC,CSVVRGFEQFF
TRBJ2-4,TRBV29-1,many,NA,TGCAGCCACTCCGGGGTCGGGGACATTCAGTACTTC,CSHSGVGDIQYF
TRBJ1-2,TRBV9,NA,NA,TGTGCCAGCAGCGTAGCCGCAGGGTCTAAATATGGCTACACCTTC,CASSVAAGSKYGYTF
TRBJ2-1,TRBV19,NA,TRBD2,TGTGCCAGTGGTGTGACTAGCAACTCTTGGCAGTTCTTC,CASGVTSNSWQFF
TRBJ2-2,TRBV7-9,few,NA,TGTGCCAGCAGCTTGACAGATGGGACCGGGGAGCTGTTTTTT,CASSLTDGTGELFF
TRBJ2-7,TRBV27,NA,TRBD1,TGTGCCAGCAAACAGGGGCCCTCGACCTCCTACGAGCAGTACTTC,CASKQGPSTSYEQYF
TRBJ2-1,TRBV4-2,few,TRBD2,TGTGCCAGCAGCCGGATAGCGGGGGGCCACAATGAGCAGTTCTTC,CASSRIAGGHNEQFF
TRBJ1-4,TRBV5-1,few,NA,TGCGCCAGCAGCCCAGGACAGCTTAATGAAAAACTGTTTTTT,CASSPGQLNEKLFF
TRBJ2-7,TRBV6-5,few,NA,TGTGCCAGCAGTTATGGCGGCGGAGGGGTTTACGAGCAGTACTTC,CASSYGGGGVYEQYF
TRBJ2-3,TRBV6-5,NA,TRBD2,TGTGCCAGCAAGAGAGCGGGGCCCACAGATACGCAGTATTTT,CASKRAGPTDTQYF
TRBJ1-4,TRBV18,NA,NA,TGTGCCAGCTCACCCAGGGATGGTGAAAAACTGTTTTTT,CASSPRDGEKLFF
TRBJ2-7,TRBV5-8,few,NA,TGTGCCAGCAGCTTAACAGGACGCTCCTACGAGCAGTACTTC,CASSLTGRSYEQYF
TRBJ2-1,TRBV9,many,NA,TGTGCCAGCAGCGTAGGGGGGGGCGCCTACAATGAGCAGTTCTTC,CASSVGGGAYNEQFF
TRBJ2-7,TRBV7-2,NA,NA,TGTGCCAGCAGCTATCCCTCTTCCGTAGAGCAGTACTTC,CASSYPSSVEQYF
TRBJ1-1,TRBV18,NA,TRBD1,TGTGCCAGCTCGCCCGGACAGGGCTCGGTGAACACTGAAGCTTTCTTT,CASSPGQGSVNTEAFF
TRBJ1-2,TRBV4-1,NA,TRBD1,TGCGCCAGCAGCCGACGTGACAGGGGATATGGCTACACCTTC,CASSRRDRGYGYTF
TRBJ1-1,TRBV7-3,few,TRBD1,TGTGCCAGCAGCCTTGGACAGGGCGGGAACACTGAAGCTTTCTTT,CASSLGQGGNTEAFF
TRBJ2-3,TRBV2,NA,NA,TGTGCCAGCAGGGACAACACAGATACGCAGTATTTT,CASRDNTDTQYF
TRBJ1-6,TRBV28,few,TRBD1,TGTGCCAGCAGTTTGAACTACAGGGGTGGTCGGGGTTCACCCCTCCACTTT,CASSLNYRGGRGSPLHF
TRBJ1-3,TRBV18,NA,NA,TGTGCCAGCTCACCCGAGAACGGTGGAAACACCATATATTTT,CASSPENGGNTIYF
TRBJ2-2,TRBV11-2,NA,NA,TGTGCCAGCAGCTTTACAGGAACCGGGGAGCTGTTTTTT,CASSFTGTGELFF
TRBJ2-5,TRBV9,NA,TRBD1,TGTGCCAGCAGCGTAGGGGACAGGGGATTCCAAGAGACCCAGTACTTC,CASSVGDRGFQETQYF
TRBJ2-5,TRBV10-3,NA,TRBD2,TGTGCCATCAGCCAACCAGGACGCGGGGGTACAGAGACCCAGTACTTC,CAISQPGRGGTETQYF
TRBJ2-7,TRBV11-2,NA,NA,TGTGCCAGCAGCTCGAGAACTAGCCTTGGCTCCTACGAGCAGTACTTC,CASSSRTSLGSYEQYF
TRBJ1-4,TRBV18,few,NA,TGTGCCAGCTCCCCTCGGGGACTTAATGAAAAACTGTTTTTT,CASSPRGLNEKLFF
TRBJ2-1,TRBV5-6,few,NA,TGTGCCAGCAGCTTGAGGGCAGGACAGTACAATGAGCAGTTCTTC,CASSLRAGQYNEQFF
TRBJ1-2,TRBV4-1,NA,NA,TGCGCCAGCAGCCAAGATTCACACACCAACTATGGCTACACCTTC,CASSQDSHTNYGYTF
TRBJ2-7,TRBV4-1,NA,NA,TGCGCCAGCAGCCCAGTCGGGGTCAATGGGTTCTACGAGCAGTACTTC,CASSPVGVNGFYEQYF
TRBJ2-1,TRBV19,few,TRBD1,TGTGCCAGTAGTAGACAGGGACAGGGGCTTGACAATGAGCAGTTCTTC,CASSRQGQGLDNEQFF
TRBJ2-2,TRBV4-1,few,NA,TGCGCCAGCAGCCACCGTGCGCGAGGGAACACCGGGGAGCTGTTTTTT,CASSHRARGNTGELFF